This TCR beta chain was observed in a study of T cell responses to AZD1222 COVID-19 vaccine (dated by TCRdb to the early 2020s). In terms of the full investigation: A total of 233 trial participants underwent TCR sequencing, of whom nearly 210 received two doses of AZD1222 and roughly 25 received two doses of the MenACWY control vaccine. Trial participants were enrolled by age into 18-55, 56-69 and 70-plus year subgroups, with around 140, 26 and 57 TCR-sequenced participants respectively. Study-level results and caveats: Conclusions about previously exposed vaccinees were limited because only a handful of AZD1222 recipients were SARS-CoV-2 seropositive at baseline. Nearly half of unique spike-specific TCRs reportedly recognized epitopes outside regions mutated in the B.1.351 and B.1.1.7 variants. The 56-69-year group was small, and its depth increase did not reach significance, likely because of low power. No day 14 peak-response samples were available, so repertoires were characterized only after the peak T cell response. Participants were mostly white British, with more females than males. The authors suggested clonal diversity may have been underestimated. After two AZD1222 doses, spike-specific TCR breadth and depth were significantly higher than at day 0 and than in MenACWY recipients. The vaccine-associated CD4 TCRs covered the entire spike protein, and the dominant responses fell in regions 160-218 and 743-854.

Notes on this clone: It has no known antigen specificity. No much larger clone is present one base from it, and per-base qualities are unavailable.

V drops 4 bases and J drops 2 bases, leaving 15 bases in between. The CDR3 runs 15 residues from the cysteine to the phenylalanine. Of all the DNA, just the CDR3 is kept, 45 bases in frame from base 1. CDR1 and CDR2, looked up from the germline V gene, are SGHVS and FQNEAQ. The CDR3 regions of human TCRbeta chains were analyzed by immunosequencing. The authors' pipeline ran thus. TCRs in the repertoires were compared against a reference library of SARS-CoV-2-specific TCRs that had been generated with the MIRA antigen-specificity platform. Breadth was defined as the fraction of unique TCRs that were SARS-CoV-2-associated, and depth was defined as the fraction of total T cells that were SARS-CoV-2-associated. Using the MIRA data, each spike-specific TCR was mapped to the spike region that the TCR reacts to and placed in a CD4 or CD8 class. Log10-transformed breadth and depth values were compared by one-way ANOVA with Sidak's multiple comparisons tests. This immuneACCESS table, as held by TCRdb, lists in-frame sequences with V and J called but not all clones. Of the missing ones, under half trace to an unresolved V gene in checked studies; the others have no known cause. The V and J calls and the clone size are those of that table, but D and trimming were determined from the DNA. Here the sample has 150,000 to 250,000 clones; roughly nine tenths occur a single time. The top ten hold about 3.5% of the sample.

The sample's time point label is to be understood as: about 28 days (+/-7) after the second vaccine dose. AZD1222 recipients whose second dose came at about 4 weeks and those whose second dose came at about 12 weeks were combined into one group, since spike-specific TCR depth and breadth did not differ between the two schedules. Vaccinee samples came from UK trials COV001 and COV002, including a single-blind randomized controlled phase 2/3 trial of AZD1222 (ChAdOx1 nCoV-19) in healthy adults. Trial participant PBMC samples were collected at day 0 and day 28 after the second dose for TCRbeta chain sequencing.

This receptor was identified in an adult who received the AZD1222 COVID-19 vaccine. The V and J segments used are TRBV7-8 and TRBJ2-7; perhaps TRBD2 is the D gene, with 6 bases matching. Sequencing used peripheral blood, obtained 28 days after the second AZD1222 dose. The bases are TGTGCCAGCAGCTCAGAGCAGGGACTCACCTACGAGCAGTACTTC. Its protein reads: CASSSEQGLTYEQYF.